This record looks at one TCR beta chain sequence and its context. Its specificity is unknown. The data stem from a study of CD8 T cells in Susac syndrome. Overall study results and limits: The authors acknowledged that the study's TCR sequencing and HLA analysis involved relatively few individuals.

An input of 0.5 to 1 ug of RNA was subjected to reverse transcription using random hexamers. Amplification of TCR beta CDR3 across 54 Vbeta and 13 Jbeta was performed with immunoSEQ multiplex PCR. TCRdb ran MiXCR on the immunoSEQ multiplex PCR reads and lists one entry per CDR3 protein. Altogether about 180,000 distinct CDR3 sequences are present, nearly 97% being singletons, with the ten largest covering approximately 0.088%. J gave up 7 bases and V 6 bases, and 6 bases lay outside the gene matches. The CDR3 loop spans 14 amino acids. Sequencing targeted TCR beta in blood CD8+ and CD4+ T cells. Negative isolation yielded the CD8+ and CD4+ T cells, while FACS enriched the TEMRA cells.

The V and J genes are TRBV12-3 or TRBV12-4 and TRBJ2-1; 10 bases agree with TRBD2. The source of this sequence is a human donor with multiple sclerosis. The material sequenced was CD4+ T cells from PBMCs. CDR3 sequence: CASRPSGGRNEQFF. DNA of the CDR3: TGTGCCAGCAGACCTAGCGGGGGTAGAAATGAGCAGTTCTTC.